This TCR beta chain derives from a study of T cell repertoires in cytomegalovirus infection. Study in general: The public TCR beta signatures pointed to both CMV infection and matching HLA type.

Study-level results: CMV-specific TCR beta clonotypes restricted by HLA-C were the ones dominating the ex vivo response.

Each CDR3 protein gets one entry after TCRdb re-called the reads with MiXCR. The sample yields 600,000 to 700,000 distinct CDR3 sequences, 30% to 35% seen once. This clonotype has just a few counts. The antigen remains unidentified. The CDR3 consists of 15 residues. Germline lookup yields CDR1 LNHDA and CDR2 SQIVND (reference sequence). Trimming left V 6 bases short and J 1 base short, with 15 bases between. The sample consisted of cultured PBMCs, taken from culture after CMV antigen stimulation. The chain carries TRBV19 and TRBJ1-2; a weak D match, TRBD1 (6 bases). The receptor's source is a human donor in good health (CMV status not recorded). Some clones in this sample may be carry-over from other donors' samples. The CDR3 protein is CASSRGGRLNYGYTF. CDR3 DNA: TGTGCCAGTAGCCGCGGGGGGCGACTTAACTATGGCTACACCTTC.